Below are 16 T cell receptor beta chains sequenced from a single sample in a study of shared clonotypes between healthy human individuals. Clones were sequenced by immunoSEQ multiplex PCR, and TCRdb holds only the in-frame ones, with some missing. The sample consists of hundreds of thousands of clones, approximately 96% of them appearing once. Naive CD8 cells, CD45RO-negative and positively selected for CCR7, excluded terminally differentiated effector memory CD45RA+ cells. The sequenced sample consisted of naive CD8+ T cells sorted from blood. The origin of the receptors is a woman aged 25 to 39 in good health.

The rearrangement uses TRBV27 and TRBJ2-7; 7 positions agree with TRBD2. The junction had 13 bases not matched to a gene; V was cut back by 2 bases and J by 3 bases. The CDR3 consists of 17 residues. CDR1 and CDR2 from the germline V gene are MNHEY and SMNVEV (reference sequence). In DNA, the CDR3 is TGTGCCAGCAGTTTAACGGGTCTAGCGGCGATCAACTACGAGCAGTACTTC. Its translation is CASSLTGLAAINYEQYF.

This clone was counted once. The chain is built from TRBV5-6 and TRBJ2-7; D may be TRBD1 (5 bases). Germline CDR1 reads SGHDT; CDR2 reads YYEEEE. The CDR3 is 12 amino acids. Trimming pared 4 bases from V and 4 bases from J, leaving 9 bases between. As DNA, the CDR3 is TGTGCCAGCAGCCAACAGGAGTACGAGCAGTACTTC. Amino acid sequence: CASSQQEYEQYF.

The genes are TRBV18 and TRBJ1-1; perhaps TRBD1 as D (6 bases). V was trimmed by 4 bases and J by 4 bases, leaving 19 bases between them. Germline CDR1 KGHSH, CDR2 LQKENI. The CDR3 runs 16 residues. The DNA for the CDR3 is TGTGCCAGCTCACTCCGGGACAAGGTAGGGAGCACTGAAGCTTTCTTT. As protein: CASSLRDKVGSTEAFF.

The V call is TRBV28, the J call TRBJ2-1; D unresolved. V lost 3 bases, J lost 0 bases, and 12 bases lay in between. The CDR3 is 16 amino acids. Germline assignment: CDR1 MDHEN and CDR2 SYDVKM. For the CDR3, the DNA is TGTGCCAGCAGTTTGGTGGGCTCCAACTCCTACAATGAGCAGTTCTTC. Residues: CASSLVGSNSYNEQFF.

The V call is TRBV7-9, the J call TRBJ2-7; weak D call: TRBD2 (5 bases). Germline lookup yields CDR1 SEHNR and CDR2 FQNEAQ (reference sequence). V shed 8 bases and J shed 3 bases, with 14 bases lying between them. The CDR3 extends over 13 amino acids. CDR3 nucleotide sequence: TGTGCCAGCTTCGGGGAATCCGTCTACGAGCAGTACTTC. Translating it yields CASFGESVYEQYF.

This rearrangement joins TRBV4-2 to TRBJ2-7, with D tentatively TRBD2 (5 bases). The length of the CDR3 is 17 residues. The germline gives CDR1 LGHNA, CDR2 YNFKEQ. V shed 0 bases and J shed 0 bases, with 15 bases lying between them. CDR3: CASSQDPRLAYSYEQYF. The CDR3 DNA follows: TGTGCCAGCAGCCAAGATCCTCGGCTAGCCTACTCCTACGAGCAGTACTTC.

The chain recombines TRBV19 with TRBJ2-1, with D hard to call. CDR1 and CDR2 (germline): LNHDA, SQIVND (reference sequence). Trimming shortened V by 3 bases and J by 4 bases, and 10 bases separated the two germline ends. The CDR3 contains 14 residues. The CDR3 here is CASSIALEYNEQFF. CDR3 coding DNA: TGTGCCAGTAGTATCGCGCTTGAATACAATGAGCAGTTCTTC.

The chain recombines TRBV19 with TRBJ2-1; no definite D call. The CDR3 has 14 residues. In germline, CDR1 is LNHDA, CDR2 SQIVND (reference sequence). Trimming pared 1 base from V and 8 bases from J, leaving 12 bases between. The CDR3 coding sequence is TGTGCCAGTAGTATAGTGTACAAGTCGGATGAGCAGTTCTTC. Protein product: CASSIVYKSDEQFF.

The chain recombines TRBV30 with TRBJ2-1; TRBD2 aligns across 12 bases. After removal of 4 bases from V and 4 bases from J, the junction contained 5 bases not matched to a gene. This CDR3 has 15 amino acids. CDR1 and CDR2 from the germline V gene are GTSNPN and SVGIG (reference sequence). CDR3 sequence reads: CAWTDLAGGYNEQFF. CDR3 bases: TGTGCCTGGACGGACCTAGCGGGGGGGTACAATGAGCAGTTCTTC.

The chain uses TRBV4-1 and TRBJ1-5, with D perhaps matching TRBD1 (6 bases). Trimming removed 4 bases from V and 4 bases from J, with 8 bases in between. CDR1 is MGHRA, CDR2 YSYEKL, per germline. This CDR3 contains 13 residues. CDR3 sequence (DNA): TGCGCCAGCAGCCTTGGACAGAATCAGCCCCAGCATTTT. Protein sequence: CASSLGQNQPQHF.

V and J are TRBV9 and TRBJ2-1; D call uncertain. CDR3 size: 13 residues. The germline V gene has CDR1 SGDLS and CDR2 YYNGEE. Trimming took 0 bases from V and 5 from J, leaving 6 bases between them. The DNA of the CDR3 is TGTGCCAGCAGCGTAGGGGATGACAATGAGCAGTTCTTC. Translating it yields CASSVGDDNEQFF. Full variable domain (rest looked up from reference TRBV9 and TRBJ2-1): DSGVTQTPKHLITATGQRVTLRCSPRSGDLSVYWYQQSLDQGLQFLIQYYNGEERAKGNILERFSAQQFPDLHSELNLSSLELGDSALYFCASSVGDDNEQFFGPGTRLTVL.

CDR3 sequence (DNA): TGTGCCAGCAGATTAAGTGGGACAGATACGCAGTATTTT. Translated: CASRLSGTDTQYF. This chain links TRBV6-1 with TRBJ2-3; D remains unclear. This CDR3 region has 13 residues. The V and J ends lost 6 bases and 3 bases respectively, with 10 bases between them. In germline, CDR1 is MNHNS, CDR2 SASEGT.

V is TRBV6-5 and J is TRBJ1-1, with TRBD1 identical over 7 bases. J was trimmed by 1 base and V by 8 bases; bases with no gene match: 7. The CDR3 contains 14 residues. The germline CDR1 and CDR2 sequences are MNHEY and SVGAGI. The CDR3: CASGPGGENTEAFF. In nucleotides, the CDR3 is TGTGCCAGCGGGCCAGGGGGGGAGAACACTGAAGCTTTCTTT.

The gene calls are TRBV6-1 and TRBJ2-7; 8 bases fit TRBD1. The germline CDR1 and CDR2 sequences are MNHNS and SASEGT. Trimming took 6 bases from V and 6 from J; bases not matched to a gene: 10. This CDR3 contains 14 residues. DNA of the CDR3: TGTGCCAGCAGGCCTGACAGGGGTATTCCCGAGCAGTACTTC. As protein: CASRPDRGIPEQYF.

The J gene is TRBJ2-3, the V gene TRBV28; tentatively, D is TRBD1 (6 bases). Looked up from germline, CDR1 is MDHEN and CDR2 is SYDVKM. The CDR3 totals 16 residues. V was clipped by 10 bases and J by 2 bases, with 22 bases between them. The CDR3 DNA is TGTGCCACCTCCTTGGGGGCCCCAAAGACCACAGATACGCAGTATTTT. Translated, it gives CATSLGAPKTTDTQYF.

The J gene is TRBJ2-5, the V gene TRBV7-6, with D tentatively TRBD1 (5 bases). This CDR3 has 15 residues. Germline CDR1 and CDR2: SGHVS and FNYEAQ. V was cut by 4 bases and J by 1 base, with 13 bases left in between. The CDR3: CASSSMTVSQETQYF. The CDR3 DNA is TGTGCCAGCAGCTCTATGACAGTTTCCCAAGAGACCCAGTACTTC.